Listed below are T cell receptor beta chains from one sample, sequenced in a study of molecular identifiers for immune sequencing clone quantification. TCRdb re-analysed the PCR reads in MiXCR, keeping a single row per CDR3 protein. The table records 45,000 to 55,000 distinct CDR3 sequences, around 33% of them present only once. Sequencing was done on a sample of naive CD8+ T cells from blood, with Jurkat cell RNA spiked in. The receptors were sampled from a human donor in good health. Some libraries in this study had Jurkat cell RNA spiked in. Each CDR3 is given with its conserved first and last residue. The order of the fields is D gene, V gene, clone size, J gene, CDR3 DNA, CDR3 protein. D genes are given only for firm matches. Only some rows state a clone size, as once, few, many or a class for expanded clones.

>.|TRBV5-6|.|TRBJ1-1
TGTGCCAGCAGCTCGCCGAGTATGAACACTGAAGCTTTCTTT
CASSSPSMNTEAFF
>TRBD1|TRBV5-3|.|TRBJ2-5
TGTGCCTGCAGCTCAGACAGGGGGCCGGAGACCCAGTACTTC
CACSSDRGPETQYF
>TRBD2|TRBV6-9|few|TRBJ2-7
TGTGCCAGCAGTTATTTTCCCGGGACTAGCGGGAACCCGGCCTACGAGCAGTACTTC
CASSYFPGTSGNPAYEQYF
>TRBD1|TRBV10-3|many|TRBJ2-3
TGTGCCACCGGACAGGGAGATACGCAGTATTTT
CATGQGDTQYF
>.|TRBV2|many|TRBJ2-4
TGTGCCAGCAGGACCGGGACGATAGCCAAAAACATTCAGTACTTC
CASRTGTIAKNIQYF
>TRBD1|TRBV19|few|TRBJ1-1
TGTGCCAGTAGTCTAGAACAGGGGATTGCCACTGAAGCTTTCTTT
CASSLEQGIATEAFF
>.|TRBV7-2|.|TRBJ2-1
TGTGCCAGCAGCCTTAGTCCCCCACGGCCCTACAATGAGCAGTTCTTC
CASSLSPPRPYNEQFF
>TRBD1|TRBV7-9|.|TRBJ2-3
TGTGCCAGCAGCTTCAGGGGGGATACGCAGTATTTT
CASSFRGDTQYF
>.|TRBV5-1|.|TRBJ1-1
TGCGCCAGCAGCTTGGATGGTACCGGGGTGACTGAAGCCTTCTTT
CASSLDGTGVTEAFF
>.|TRBV4-3|.|TRBJ2-1
TGCGCCAGCAGCCAAGAGCCCTACCCTAGCTCCTACAATGAGCAGTTCTTC
CASSQEPYPSSYNEQFF
>TRBD1|TRBV20-1|.|TRBJ1-1
TGCAGTGCTAGGTACAGGGGCCCTGCGACTTTTGAAGCTTTCTTT
CSARYRGPATFEAFF
>TRBD1|TRBV27|.|TRBJ1-5
TGTGCCAGCAGATCCACCGGGACAGGGGCCCTATATAGCAATCAGCCCCAGCATTTT
CASRSTGTGALYSNQPQHF
>.|TRBV9|many|TRBJ2-7
TGTGCCAGCAGCCCGACAGACTCCTACGAGCAGTACTTC
CASSPTDSYEQYF
>.|TRBV7-2|.|TRBJ2-7
TGTGCCAGCAGTTATTATACAGGGCCCTGCGAGCAGTACTTC
CASSYYTGPCEQYF
>.|TRBV12-5|.|TRBJ2-3
TGTGCTAGTGGTTTGGCCCCAGGGCCCCCCGGGGCTGGTACGCAGTATTTT
CASGLAPGPPGAGTQYF
>.|TRBV14|.|TRBJ2-3
TGTGCCAGCGCCATACAGAGCACAGATACGCAGTATTTT
CASAIQSTDTQYF
>.|TRBV25-1|many|TRBJ2-4
TGTGCCAGCAGTGAATTTAGTTCCCTAAGCATTCAGTACTTC
CASSEFSSLSIQYF
>.|TRBV19|.|TRBJ1-2
TGTGCCAGTAGTATAGCCCTGGCAGCCTATGGCTACACCTTC
CASSIALAAYGYTF
>TRBD2|TRBV13|many|TRBJ2-7
TGTGCCAGCAGCTCTTGGACTAGCGGGCCCTCCTACGAGCAGTACTTC
CASSSWTSGPSYEQYF
>.|TRBV4-3|few|TRBJ2-5
TGCGCCAGCAGCCAAAAGATTACCGGGAGTGAGACCCAGTACTTC
CASSQKITGSETQYF
>.|TRBV6-1|few|TRBJ2-7
TGTGCCAGCAGTGAAAGGTCCGGTTTGGACGAGCAGTACTTC
CASSERSGLDEQYF
>.|TRBV20-1|.|TRBJ2-7
TGCAGTGCTAGACAGGGCTACGAGCAGTACTTC
CSARQGYEQYF
>.|TRBV5-6|many|TRBJ2-7
TGTGCCAGCAGCTTGGCCTCAGCCTCCTACGAGCAGTACTTC
CASSLASASYEQYF
>.|TRBV27|.|TRBJ2-2
TGTGCCAGCAGTCTTAATATAGGGAACACCGGGGAGCTGTTTTTT
CASSLNIGNTGELFF
>.|TRBV5-5|few|TRBJ1-2
TGTGCCAGCAGCTTGGCGGGATTGCGGAGTGGTGGCTACACCTTC
CASSLAGLRSGGYTF
>TRBD2|TRBV6-5|.|TRBJ2-3
TGTGCCACCCTGGGAGCGGGAGCGGGAGATACGCAGTATTTT
CATLGAGAGDTQYF
>.|TRBV4-3|.|TRBJ2-3
TGCGCCAGCAGCCAGAGGCGGGGAGATACGCAGTATTTT
CASSQRRGDTQYF
>.|TRBV28|many|TRBJ1-1
TGTGCCAGCAGTGCTACAGGGTACACTGAAGCTTTCTTT
CASSATGYTEAFF
>.|TRBV5-6|few|TRBJ2-3
TGTGCCAGCAGCTTCCCTAGCAGCCTTAGCACAGATACGCAGTATTTT
CASSFPSSLSTDTQYF
>TRBD1|TRBV20-1|few|TRBJ1-1
TGCAGTGCTAGGGGAGAAGGGGGCTGGACTGAAGCTTTCTTT
CSARGEGGWTEAFF
>.|TRBV18|once|TRBJ2-7
TGTGCCAGCTCACCAGAAGATCCGCTGACTATGTCCTACGAGCAGTACTTC
CASSPEDPLTMSYEQYF
>.|TRBV7-6|few|TRBJ2-5
TGTGCCAGCAGCTTAGGAGGCTATTTAGGCTTCCAAGAGACCCAGTACTTC
CASSLGGYLGFQETQYF
>.|TRBV28|many|TRBJ1-3
TGTGCCAGCAGCCCCTCCAGCACTGGAAACACCATATATTTT
CASSPSSTGNTIYF
>TRBD2|TRBV12-3/TRBV12-4|.|TRBJ2-1
TGTGCCAGCAGTCCCCGTAGCGGGAGGATCTACAATGAGCAGTTCTTC
CASSPRSGRIYNEQFF
>TRBD2|TRBV9|few|TRBJ2-7
TGTGCCAGCAGCGTAGGCTTAGCGGGGACCGCCTACGAGCAGTACTTC
CASSVGLAGTAYEQYF
>.|TRBV10-2|.|TRBJ1-1
TGCGCCAGCAGTGAGGTGGGTAGGGGGGAGAACACTGAAGCTTTCTTT
CASSEVGRGENTEAFF
>.|TRBV9|few|TRBJ1-1
TGTGCCAGCAGCCCCCCTGTAGGGAACACTGAAGCTTTCTTT
CASSPPVGNTEAFF
>TRBD2|TRBV7-6|.|TRBJ2-5
TGTGCCAGCAGCCTGACTAGCGGCCAAGAGACCCAGTACTTC
CASSLTSGQETQYF
>TRBD2|TRBV28|few|TRBJ2-1
TGTGCCAGCAGCCCCTTGGGCGGACTAGCTGGCGGTGAGCAGTTCTTC
CASSPLGGLAGGEQFF
>.|TRBV20-1|many|TRBJ2-3
TGCAGTGCTTACCGGGACCCGCAGTATTTT
CSAYRDPQYF
>.|TRBV4-1|few|TRBJ2-7
TGCGCCAGCAGCCCCCGCGGGGCCGCTAGCTACGAGCAGTACTTC
CASSPRGAASYEQYF
>.|TRBV19|many|TRBJ2-7
TGTGCCAGTAGTATGTGGGCGACGCCTTCCTACGAGCAGTACTTC
CASSMWATPSYEQYF
>.|TRBV20-1|.|TRBJ1-6
TGCAGTGCTAGAGATCAGTCTGTGGGGTTACCTCATAATTCACCCCTCCACTTT
CSARDQSVGLPHNSPLHF
>TRBD1|TRBV14|few|TRBJ2-7
TGTGCCAGCAGCCGGGACAGGGGAATATCCTACGAGCAGTACTTC
CASSRDRGISYEQYF
>TRBD2|TRBV6-1|few|TRBJ2-7
TGTGCCAGCAGTGAAGACCGTTTTTCCTTCGGGGGGTACGAGCAGTACTTC
CASSEDRFSFGGYEQYF
>TRBD2|TRBV24-1|few|TRBJ2-1
TGTGCCACCAGTGATGGGGCCGGGACTAGCCCGTTCTTC
CATSDGAGTSPFF
>.|TRBV7-8|many|TRBJ2-7
TGTGCCAGCAGCCCAGGACCCGGCTCCTACGAGCAGTACTTC
CASSPGPGSYEQYF
>.|TRBV28|.|TRBJ2-7
TGTGCCAGCAGCCACAGCCCTGGGAACAATGAGCAGTACTTC
CASSHSPGNNEQYF
>TRBD1|TRBV5-1|.|TRBJ2-7
TGCGCCAGCAGCACCTTCACCGGGACAGGGGTCGAGCAGTACTTC
CASSTFTGTGVEQYF
>TRBD2|TRBV7-9|many|TRBJ2-2
TGTGCCAGCACCGAAGGGGGACTAGCGGCGCTTCGGGAGCTGTTTTTT
CASTEGGLAALRELFF